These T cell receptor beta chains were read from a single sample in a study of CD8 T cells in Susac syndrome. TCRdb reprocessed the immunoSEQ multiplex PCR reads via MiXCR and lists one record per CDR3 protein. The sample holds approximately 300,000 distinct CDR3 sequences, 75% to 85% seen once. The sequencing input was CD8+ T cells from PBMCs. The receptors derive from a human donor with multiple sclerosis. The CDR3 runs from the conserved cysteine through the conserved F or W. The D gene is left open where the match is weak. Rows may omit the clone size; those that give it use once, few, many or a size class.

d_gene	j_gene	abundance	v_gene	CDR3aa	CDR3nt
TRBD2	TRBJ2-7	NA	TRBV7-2	CASSPQSGTSGYEQYF	TGTGCCAGCAGCCCCCAGTCCGGGACTAGCGGCTACGAGCAGTACTTC
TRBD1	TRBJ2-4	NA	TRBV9	CASSAGQGAVIENIQYF	TGTGCCAGCAGCGCGGGACAGGGGGCTGTGATCGAAAACATTCAGTACTTC
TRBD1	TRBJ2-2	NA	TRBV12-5	CARGLAGTGEKYNTGELFF	TGTGCTAGGGGTTTGGCCGGGACAGGGGAAAAGTATAACACCGGGGAGCTGTTTTTT
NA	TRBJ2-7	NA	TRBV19	CASSILVTSIYEQYF	TGTGCCAGTAGTATTCTGGTGACGTCTATCTACGAGCAGTACTTC
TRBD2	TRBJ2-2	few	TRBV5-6	CASSVLRAGEYTGELFF	TGTGCCAGCAGCGTTTTGCGGGCGGGAGAATACACCGGGGAGCTGTTTTTT
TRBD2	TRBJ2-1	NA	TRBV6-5	CASRAGTSGFSEQFF	TGTGCCAGCAGAGCCGGGACTAGCGGGTTCAGTGAGCAGTTCTTC
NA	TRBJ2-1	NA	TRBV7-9	CASSLTPLGSQGNNEQFF	TGTGCCAGCAGCTTAACACCTCTCGGGTCCCAGGGCAACAATGAGCAGTTCTTC
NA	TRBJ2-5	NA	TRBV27	CASSPSGIWATQYF	TGTGCCAGCAGTCCATCCGGGATCTGGGCGACCCAGTACTTC
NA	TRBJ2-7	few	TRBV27	CASSLRVSYEQYF	TGTGCCAGCAGTTTAAGGGTCTCCTACGAGCAGTACTTC
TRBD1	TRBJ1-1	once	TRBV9	CASSIEDRVTTEAFF	TGTGCCAGCAGCATCGAGGACAGGGTGACGACTGAAGCTTTCTTT
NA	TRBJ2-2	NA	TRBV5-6	CASSLGLAAGELFF	TGTGCCAGCAGCTTGGGGCTAGCAGCCGGGGAGCTGTTTTTT
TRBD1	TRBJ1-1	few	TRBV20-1	CSAKGQLNTEAFF	TGCAGTGCGAAGGGACAGCTAAACACTGAAGCTTTCTTT
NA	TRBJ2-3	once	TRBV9	CARPGTDTQYF	TGTGCCAGACCCGGGACAGATACGCAGTATTTT
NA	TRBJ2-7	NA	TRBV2	CASNPDPASGEQYF	TGTGCCAGCAATCCAGATCCGGCGTCGGGCGAGCAGTACTTC
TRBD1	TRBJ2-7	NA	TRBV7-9	CAIRPGTAMYEQYF	TGTGCCATCAGGCCCGGGACAGCAATGTACGAGCAGTACTTC
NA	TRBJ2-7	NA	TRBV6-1	CASSEGGDTYEQYF	TGTGCCAGCAGTGAGGGCGGGGATACCTACGAGCAGTACTTC
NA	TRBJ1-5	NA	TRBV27	CASSSGHGGREPQHF	TGTGCCAGCAGTTCGGGACACGGCGGGAGAGAGCCCCAGCATTTT
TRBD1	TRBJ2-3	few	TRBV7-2	CASTLWGTGGEYTQYF	TGTGCCAGCACCTTGTGGGGGACAGGGGGCGAATATACGCAGTATTTT
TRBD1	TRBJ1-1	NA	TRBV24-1	CATSDKMTGDPHEAFF	TGTGCCACCAGTGATAAAATGACAGGGGATCCTCATGAAGCTTTCTTT
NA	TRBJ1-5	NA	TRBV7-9	CASSLYPNQPQHF	TGTGCCAGCAGCTTATACCCAAATCAGCCCCAGCATTTT
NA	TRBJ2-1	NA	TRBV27	CASSTTGGESYNEQFF	TGTGCCAGCAGCACCACAGGGGGGGAATCCTACAATGAGCAGTTCTTC
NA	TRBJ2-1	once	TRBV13	CASSSIGDTYYNEQFF	TGTGCCAGCAGCTCCATCGGGGACACCTACTACAATGAGCAGTTCTTC
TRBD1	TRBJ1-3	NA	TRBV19	CASSIAQGAKNTIYF	TGTGCCAGTAGTATAGCCCAGGGGGCGAAGAACACCATATATTTT
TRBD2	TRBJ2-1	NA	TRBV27	CASSLRLAGYNEQFF	TGTGCCAGCAGTTTAAGACTAGCGGGATACAATGAGCAGTTCTTC
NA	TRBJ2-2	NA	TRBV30	CAWSTGYQNTGELFF	TGTGCCTGGAGTACAGGTTACCAGAACACCGGGGAGCTGTTTTTT
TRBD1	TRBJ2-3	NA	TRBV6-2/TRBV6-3	CASGTGGADTQYF	TGTGCCAGCGGGACAGGGGGCGCAGATACGCAGTATTTT
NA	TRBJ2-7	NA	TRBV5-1	CASSLGLGLMAYEQYF	TGCGCCAGCAGCTTGGGATTGGGGCTAATGGCCTACGAGCAGTACTTC
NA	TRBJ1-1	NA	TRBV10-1	CASSDSFLNTEAFF	TGCGCCAGCAGTGACAGTTTTTTGAACACTGAAGCTTTCTTT
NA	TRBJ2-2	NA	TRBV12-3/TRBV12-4	CASSLVANTGELFF	TGTGCCAGCAGTTTAGTAGCGAACACCGGGGAGCTGTTTTTT
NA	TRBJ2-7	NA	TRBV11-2	CASSPMSGLAYEQYF	TGTGCCAGCAGCCCTATGAGCGGGTTAGCCTACGAGCAGTACTTC
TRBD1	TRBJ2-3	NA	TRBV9	CASSYDRENLYF	TGTGCCAGCAGCTACGACAGGGAGAACCTGTATTTT